The present TCR beta chain was sequenced within a study of glioma-infiltrating T cells after dendritic cell vaccination. Study context: At biweekly intervals, patients got three intradermal dendritic cell vaccine injections. Points from the study as a whole: The cohort had few patients with full blood and tumor sets.

The CDR3 is 13 residues long. V lost 8 bases to trimming and J lost 7 bases, with 14 bases between them. The germline V gene has CDR1 MNHNS and CDR2 SASEGT. Time point in this sample: after dendritic cell vaccination, including at tumor progression/relapse. None of the glioblastoma patients had an isocitrate dehydrogenase mutation. Details on this clone: Its matching antigen is unknown.

Primers: 60 V beta forward and 13 J beta reverse. The table came from immunoSEQ multiplex PCR; TCRdb's copy has only in-frame clones and leaves some out. The top ten clones hold 5.4% of a sample with 99,000 or so clones, 80% of them seen once. Source: blood, taken after dendritic cell vaccination. This TCR came from a human donor with glioblastoma. The rearrangement uses TRBV6-1 and TRBJ1-4, with D unresolved. As DNA, the CDR3 is TGTGCCAGCTCCCGGGATTGGGGTGAAAAACTGTTTTTT. This translates into CASSRDWGEKLFF.